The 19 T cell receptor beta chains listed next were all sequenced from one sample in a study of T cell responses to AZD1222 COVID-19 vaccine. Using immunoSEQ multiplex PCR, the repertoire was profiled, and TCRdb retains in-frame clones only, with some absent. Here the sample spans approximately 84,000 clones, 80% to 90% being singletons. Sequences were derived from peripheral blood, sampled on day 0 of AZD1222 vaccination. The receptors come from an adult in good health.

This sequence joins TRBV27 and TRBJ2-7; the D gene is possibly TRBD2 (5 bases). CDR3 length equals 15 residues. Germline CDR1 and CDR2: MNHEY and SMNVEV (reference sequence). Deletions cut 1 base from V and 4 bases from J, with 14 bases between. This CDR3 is CASSLLPGTGYEQYF. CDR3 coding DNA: TGTGCCAGCAGTTTATTACCGGGAACGGGATACGAGCAGTACTTC.

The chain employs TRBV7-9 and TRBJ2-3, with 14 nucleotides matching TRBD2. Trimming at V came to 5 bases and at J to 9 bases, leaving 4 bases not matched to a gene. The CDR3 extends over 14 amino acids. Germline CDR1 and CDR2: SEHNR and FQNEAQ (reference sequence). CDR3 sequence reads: CASSAGTSGGTQYF. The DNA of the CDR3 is TGTGCCAGCAGCGCCGGGACTAGCGGGGGCACGCAGTATTTT.

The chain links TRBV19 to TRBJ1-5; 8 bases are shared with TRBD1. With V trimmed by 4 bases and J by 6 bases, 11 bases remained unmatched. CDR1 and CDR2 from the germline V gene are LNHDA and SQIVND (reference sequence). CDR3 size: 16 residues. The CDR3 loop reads CASSTHRTGRIQPQHF. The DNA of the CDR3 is TGTGCCAGTAGTACTCACAGGACAGGGAGGATTCAGCCCCAGCATTTT.

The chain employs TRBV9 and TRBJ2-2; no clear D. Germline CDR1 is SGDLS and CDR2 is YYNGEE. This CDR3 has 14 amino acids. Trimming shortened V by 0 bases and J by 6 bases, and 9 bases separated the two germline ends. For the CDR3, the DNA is TGTGCCAGCAGCGTAGATGGGCGGCCCGGGGAGCTGTTTTTT. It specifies CASSVDGRPGELFF.

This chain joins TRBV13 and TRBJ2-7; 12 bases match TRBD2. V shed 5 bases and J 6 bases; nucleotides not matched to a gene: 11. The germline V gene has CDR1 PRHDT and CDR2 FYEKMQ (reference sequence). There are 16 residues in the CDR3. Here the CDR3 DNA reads TGTGCCAGCAGCCCTAACCCCCCGGGACTAGCGGGCGAGCAGTACTTC. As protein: CASSPNPPGLAGEQYF.

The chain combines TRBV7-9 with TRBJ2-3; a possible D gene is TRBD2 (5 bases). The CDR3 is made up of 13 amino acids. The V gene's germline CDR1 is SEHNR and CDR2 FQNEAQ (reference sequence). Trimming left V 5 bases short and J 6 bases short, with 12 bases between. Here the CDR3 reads CASSNRDLDTQYF. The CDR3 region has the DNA TGTGCCAGCAGCAATCGGGATCTCGATACGCAGTATTTT.

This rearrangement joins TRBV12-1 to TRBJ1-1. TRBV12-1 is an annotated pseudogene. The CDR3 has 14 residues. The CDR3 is CASSHRSMNTEAFF. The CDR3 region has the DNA TGTGCCAGCAGCCACCGGTCCATGAACACTGAAGCTTTCTTT.

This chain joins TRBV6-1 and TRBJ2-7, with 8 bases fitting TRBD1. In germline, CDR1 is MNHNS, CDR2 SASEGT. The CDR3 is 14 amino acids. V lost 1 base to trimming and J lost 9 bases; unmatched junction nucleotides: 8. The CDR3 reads CASSEVQGAFGQYF. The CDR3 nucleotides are TGTGCCAGCAGTGAAGTTCAGGGGGCATTCGGGCAGTACTTC.

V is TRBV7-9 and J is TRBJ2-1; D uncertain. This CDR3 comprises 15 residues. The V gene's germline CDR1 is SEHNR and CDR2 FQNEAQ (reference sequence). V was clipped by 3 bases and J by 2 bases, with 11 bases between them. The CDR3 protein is CASSLEGKAYNEQFF. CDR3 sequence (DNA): TGTGCCAGCAGCTTGGAAGGGAAAGCCTACAATGAGCAGTTCTTC.

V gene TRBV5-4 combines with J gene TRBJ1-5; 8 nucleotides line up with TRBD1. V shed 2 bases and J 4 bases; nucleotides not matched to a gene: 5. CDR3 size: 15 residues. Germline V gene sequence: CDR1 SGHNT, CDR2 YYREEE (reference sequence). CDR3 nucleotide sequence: TGTGCCAGCAGCTTCGACAGGGGCCCTAATCAGCCCCAGCATTTT. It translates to CASSFDRGPNQPQHF.

CDR3 residues: CASSQVTSGPLRDTQYF. The CDR3 coding sequence is TGTGCCAGCAGCCAGGTCACTAGCGGGCCCCTAAGAGATACGCAGTATTTT. The chain uses TRBV3-1 (or the pseudogene TRBV3-2) and TRBJ2-3, with 9 bases matching TRBD2. This CDR3 has 17 amino acids. From germline, CDR1 is LGHDT and CDR2 YNNKEL (reference sequence). V was clipped by 3 bases and J by 5 bases; unmatched bases: 12.

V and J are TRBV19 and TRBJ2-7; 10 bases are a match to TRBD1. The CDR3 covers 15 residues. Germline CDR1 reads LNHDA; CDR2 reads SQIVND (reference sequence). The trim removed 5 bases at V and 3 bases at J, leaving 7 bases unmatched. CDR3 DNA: TGTGCCAGTAGTCCCGGGACAGGGGTTATCTACGAGCAGTACTTC. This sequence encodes CASSPGTGVIYEQYF.

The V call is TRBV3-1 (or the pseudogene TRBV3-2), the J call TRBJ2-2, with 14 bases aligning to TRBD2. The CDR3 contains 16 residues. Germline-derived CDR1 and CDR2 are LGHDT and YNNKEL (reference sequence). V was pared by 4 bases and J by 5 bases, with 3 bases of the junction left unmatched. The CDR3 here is CASSRTSGRSTGELFF. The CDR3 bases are TGTGCCAGCAGCCGGACTAGCGGGAGGTCTACCGGGGAGCTGTTTTTT.

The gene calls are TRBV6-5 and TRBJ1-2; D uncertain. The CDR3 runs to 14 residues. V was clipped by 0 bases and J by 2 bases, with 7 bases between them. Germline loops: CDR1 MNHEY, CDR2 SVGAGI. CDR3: CASSYSLGNYGYTF. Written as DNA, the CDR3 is TGTGCCAGCAGTTACTCGTTGGGAAACTATGGCTACACCTTC.

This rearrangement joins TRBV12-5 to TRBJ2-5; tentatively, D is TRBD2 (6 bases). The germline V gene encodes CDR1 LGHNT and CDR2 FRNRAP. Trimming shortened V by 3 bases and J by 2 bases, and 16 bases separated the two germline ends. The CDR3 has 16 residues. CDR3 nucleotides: TGTGCTAGTGGTTTCTCACTGACGGGAGTACAAGAGACCCAGTACTTC. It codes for CASGFSLTGVQETQYF.

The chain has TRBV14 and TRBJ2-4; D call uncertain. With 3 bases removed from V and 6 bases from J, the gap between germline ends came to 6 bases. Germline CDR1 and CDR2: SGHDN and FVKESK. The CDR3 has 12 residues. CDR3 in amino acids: CASSQLGNIQYF. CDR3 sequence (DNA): TGTGCCAGCAGCCAGTTGGGAAACATTCAGTACTTC.

CDR3 in amino acids: CSVGAGERGFWCGGGDTQYF. DNA for the CDR3: TGCAGCGTTGGAGCCGGTGAGAGGGGGTTTTGGTGCGGCGGGGGAGATACGCAGTATTTT. The chain carries TRBV29-1 and TRBJ2-3; TRBD2 is a possible D gene (7 bases). The V gene lost 4 bases and the J gene lost 5 bases, with 34 bases spanning the gap. The V gene's germline CDR1 is SQVTM and CDR2 ANQGSEA. This CDR3 has 20 amino acids.

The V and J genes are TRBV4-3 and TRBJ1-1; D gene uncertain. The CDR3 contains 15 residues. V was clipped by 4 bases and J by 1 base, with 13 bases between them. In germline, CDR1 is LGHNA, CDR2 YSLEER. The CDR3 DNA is TGCGCCAGCAGCCCCCGCGCGGCGGGGAACACTGAAGCTTTCTTT. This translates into CASSPRAAGNTEAFF.

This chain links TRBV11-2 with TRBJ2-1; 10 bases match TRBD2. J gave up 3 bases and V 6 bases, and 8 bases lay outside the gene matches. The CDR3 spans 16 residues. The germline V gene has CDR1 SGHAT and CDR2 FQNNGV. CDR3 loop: CASRKPGTSVYNEQFF. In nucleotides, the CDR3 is TGTGCCAGCAGGAAGCCTGGGACTAGCGTCTACAATGAGCAGTTCTTC. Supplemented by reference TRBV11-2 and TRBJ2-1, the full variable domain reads EAGVAQSPRYKIIEKRQSVAFWCNPISGHATLYWYQQILGQGPKLLIQFQNNGVVDDSQLPKDRFSAERLKGVDSTLKIQPAKLEDSAVYLCASRKPGTSVYNEQFFGPGTRLTVL.